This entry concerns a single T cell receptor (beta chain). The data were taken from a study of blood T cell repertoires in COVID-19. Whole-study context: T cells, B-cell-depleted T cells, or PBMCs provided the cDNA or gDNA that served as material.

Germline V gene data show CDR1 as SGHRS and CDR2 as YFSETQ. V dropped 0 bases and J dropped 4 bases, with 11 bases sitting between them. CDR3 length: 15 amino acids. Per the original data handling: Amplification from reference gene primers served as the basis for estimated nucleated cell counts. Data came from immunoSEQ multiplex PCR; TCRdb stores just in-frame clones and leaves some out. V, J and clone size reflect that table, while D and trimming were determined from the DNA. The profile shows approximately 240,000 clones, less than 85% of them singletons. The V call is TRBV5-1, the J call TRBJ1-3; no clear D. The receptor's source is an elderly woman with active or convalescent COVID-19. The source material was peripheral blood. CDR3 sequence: CASSLDAAPGNTIYF. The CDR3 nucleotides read TGCGCCAGCAGCTTGGATGCCGCGCCAGGAAACACCATATATTTT.